This record looks at one T cell receptor beta chain sequence and its context. What it binds is unknown. A much larger clone lies a single base off, so this may be a read error. Built from TCR beta cDNA, the libraries had unique molecular identifiers in them. From the PCR reads, TCRdb called clonotypes with MiXCR, one entry per CDR3 protein. The data contain about 460,000 distinct CDR3 sequences, roughly 45% of them singletons. The CDR3 consists of 14 residues. Germline-derived CDR1 and CDR2 are SQVTM and ANQGSEA. After removal of 5 bases from V and 9 bases from J, the junction contained 15 bases not matched to a gene. The sample originates from a study of post-analysis software for immune sequencing data. Study results and caveats: The study found TRBV5-6, TRBV5-1 and TRBV20-1 among five TRBV segments more frequent in patients than controls.

Sequences were obtained from blood. The source of this sequence is a girl aged 10-17 years with multiple sclerosis. The chain carries TRBV29-1 and TRBJ1-2, with 7 bases lining up with TRBD1. The CDR3 DNA is TGCAGCGTTTTAAGAGTCACAGGGGAGGACAGCTACACCTTC. Protein: CSVLRVTGEDSYTF.